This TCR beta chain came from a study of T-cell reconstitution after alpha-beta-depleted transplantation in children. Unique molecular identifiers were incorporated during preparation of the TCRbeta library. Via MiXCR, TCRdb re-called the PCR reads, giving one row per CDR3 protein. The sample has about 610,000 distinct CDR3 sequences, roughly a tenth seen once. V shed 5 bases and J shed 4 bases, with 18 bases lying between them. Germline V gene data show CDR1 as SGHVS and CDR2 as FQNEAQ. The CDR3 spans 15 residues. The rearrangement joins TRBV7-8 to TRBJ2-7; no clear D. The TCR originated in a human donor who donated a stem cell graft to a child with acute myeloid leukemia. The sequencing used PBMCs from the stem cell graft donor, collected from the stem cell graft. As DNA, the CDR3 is TGTGCCAGCAGCACCGCTCCTGAAACATATTACGAGCAGTACTTC. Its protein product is CASSTAPETYYEQYF.